The rows below give T cell receptor beta chains drawn from one sample of a study of tumor-infiltrating lymphocytes in primary liver carcinoma. TCRdb passed the multiplex PCR reads through MiXCR, listing each CDR3 protein once. The sample lists some 180,000 distinct CDR3 sequences; about 60% were seen once. Sequenced input: peripheral blood. The receptors shown here come from a man aged 35-49 years with primary liver carcinoma and hepatitis B virus infection. The CDR3 runs from the conserved cysteine through the conserved F or W. A D gene is named only where the DNA matches it firmly. Size is stated for part of the rows, as once, few or many counts, or as a class when the clone is expanded.

>TRBV6-6|TRBJ2-7|-|-
TGTGCCAGCCGGGGGACACTAATATATGAGCAGTACTTC
CASRGTLIYEQYF
>TRBV11-2|TRBJ2-1|many|-
TGTGCCAGCAGCTTTACCAATGAGCAGTTCTTC
CASSFTNEQFF
>TRBV28|TRBJ2-7|few|-
TGTGCCAGCAGGGGCCTGTACGAGCAGTACTTC
CASRGLYEQYF
>TRBV5-4|TRBJ2-5|-|-
TGTGCCAGCAGTCTTGGACAGAAACAAGAGACCCAGTACTTC
CASSLGQKQETQYF
>TRBV11-1|TRBJ2-1|-|-
TGTGCCAGCAGCTTAAGTGGCGGGCGGAACAATGAGCAGTTCTTC
CASSLSGGRNNEQFF
>TRBV29-1|TRBJ2-1|-|TRBD2
TGCAGCATTGAAAGAACTAGCGGAGGGAATGAGCAGTTCTTC
CSIERTSGGNEQFF
>TRBV14|TRBJ2-1|-|-
TGTGCCAGCAGTTCCGTTGCGGGGGAGCAGTTCTTC
CASSSVAGEQFF
>TRBV11-2|TRBJ2-3|-|TRBD2
TGTGCCAGCAGCTCTTTGCGGGAGTTAGATTCGCAGTATTTT
CASSSLRELDSQYF
>TRBV29-1|TRBJ2-1|many|-
TGCAGCGTCGACCCAAACTCCTACAATGAGCAGTTCTTC
CSVDPNSYNEQFF
>TRBV6-1|TRBJ2-7|few|TRBD2
TGTGCCAGCAGCCCGACTAGCGGAAGCTCCTACGAGCAGTACTTC
CASSPTSGSSYEQYF
>TRBV6-6|TRBJ2-1|-|TRBD2
TGTGCCAGCACCACGACTAGCGAGTCAAAAAAGGGGGTCTTC
CASTTTSESKKGVF
>TRBV11-1|TRBJ2-5|-|-
TGTGCCAGCATCTTCCGCGGTGGGGCGCAGACCCAGTACTTC
CASIFRGGAQTQYF
>TRBV11-1|TRBJ1-1|-|-
TGTGCCATTAGCACCGGACAGAACACTGAAGCTTTCTTT
CAISTGQNTEAFF
>TRBV6-6|TRBJ1-5|-|-
TGTGCCAGCAGTTACCTTGACCGGGGCTCGGGTCAGCCCCAGCATTTT
CASSYLDRGSGQPQHF
>TRBV6-5|TRBJ1-5|-|-
TGTGCCAGCAGTTACTCCGGGGTCGATCAGCCCAAGCATTTT
CASSYSGVDQPKHF
>TRBV14|TRBJ2-5|few|-
TGTGCCAGCAGCCGTGCCCTCGGAGGGGGTCGAGAGACCCAGTACTTC
CASSRALGGGRETQYF
>TRBV7-9|TRBJ2-5|-|-
TGTGCCAGCAAACCCCTGGGGGCAGAGACCAAGTACTTC
CASKPLGAETKYF
>TRBV29-1|TRBJ2-7|once|-
TGCATCGTTGAGGACCGCTCCTACGAGCAGTACTTC
CIVEDRSYEQYF
>TRBV10-2|TRBJ2-7|few|-
TGCGCCAGCAGTCACGGAGACGAGCAGTACTTC
CASSHGDEQYF
>TRBV11-2|TRBJ2-1|many|TRBD2
TGTGCCAGCAGACTAGCGGCCTACAATGAGCAGTTCTTC
CASRLAAYNEQFF
>TRBV11-2|TRBJ2-4|many|-
TGTGCCAGCAGCTTGGCAGGGTCAGGAGCCAAAAACATTCAGTACTTC
CASSLAGSGAKNIQYF
>TRBV6-6|TRBJ1-5|-|TRBD1
TGTGCCGGCAGACCCGGGACAGCTAGCAATCAGCCCCAGCATTTT
CAGRPGTASNQPQHF
>TRBV6-5|TRBJ1-4|-|-
TGTGCCAGCAGCCTAACTTCCAACGAAAAACTGTTTTTT
CASSLTSNEKLFF
>TRBV6-1|TRBJ2-3|-|TRBD2
TGTGCCAGCAGTGATAGCGGGGGGAGCCAGTATTTT
CASSDSGGSQYF
>TRBV6-6|TRBJ2-3|few|-
TGTGCCAGCAGTTACTCCGCTACCTCCGCAGATACGCAGTATTTT
CASSYSATSADTQYF
>TRBV6-6|TRBJ2-7|-|-
TGTGCCAGCAGTTCCCATGGGACCTACGAGCAGTACTTC
CASSSHGTYEQYF
>TRBV10-1|TRBJ2-3|-|TRBD2
TGCGCCAGCAGGGGCCCGGCGGGAGGGGCGCAGTATTTT
CASRGPAGGAQYF
>TRBV11-2|TRBJ2-7|-|-
TGTGCCAGCACTCCCATGGATGAGGGGGAGCAGTACTTC
CASTPMDEGEQYF
>TRBV4-1|TRBJ2-1|few|TRBD2
TGCGCCAGCAGCCAAGTGGGTCTAGCGGGAGGAGTTGAGCAGTTCTTC
CASSQVGLAGGVEQFF
>TRBV12-5|TRBJ2-1|once|-
TGTACTAGTGGTTTGCCCCAGGGTGAGCAGTTCTTC
CTSGLPQGEQFF
>TRBV6-6|TRBJ1-2|-|-
TGTGCCAGCACCCAACGGGGGGAACGGGGTGCCTACACCTTC
CASTQRGERGAYTF
>TRBV6-5|TRBJ1-6|-|-
TGTGCCAGCAGTTACTCTGACGGGAATTCACCCCTCCACTTT
CASSYSDGNSPLHF
>TRBV6-5|TRBJ2-5|few|TRBD1
TGTGCCAGCAGCAACGGACAGGGGGTAGAAGAGACCCAGTACTTC
CASSNGQGVEETQYF
>TRBV12-3/TRBV12-4|TRBJ2-4|-|-
TGTTCCAGCAGTACCCGTGAAGGACGCATTCAGTACTTC
CSSSTREGRIQYF
>TRBV24-1|TRBJ2-1|-|-
TGTGCCACCAGTGATTTTAGGGTAGACAATGAGCAGTTCTTC
CATSDFRVDNEQFF